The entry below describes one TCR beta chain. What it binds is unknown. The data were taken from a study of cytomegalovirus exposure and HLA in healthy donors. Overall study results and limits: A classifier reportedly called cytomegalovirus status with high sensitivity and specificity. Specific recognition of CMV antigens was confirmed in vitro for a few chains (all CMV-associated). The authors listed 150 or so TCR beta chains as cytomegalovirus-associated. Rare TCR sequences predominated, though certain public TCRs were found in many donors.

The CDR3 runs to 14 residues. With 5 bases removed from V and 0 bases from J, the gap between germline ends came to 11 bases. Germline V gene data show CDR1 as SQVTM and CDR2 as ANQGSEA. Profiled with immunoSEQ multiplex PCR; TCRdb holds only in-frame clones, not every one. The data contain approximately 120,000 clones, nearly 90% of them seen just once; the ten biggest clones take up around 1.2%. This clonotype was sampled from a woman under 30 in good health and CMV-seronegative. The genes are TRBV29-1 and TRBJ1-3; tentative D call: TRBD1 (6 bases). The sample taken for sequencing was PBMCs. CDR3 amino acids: CSVSDRNSGNTIYF. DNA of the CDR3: TGCAGCGTTTCGGACAGAAACTCTGGAAACACCATATATTTT.